This passage covers 20 T cell receptor beta chains from one sample sequenced in a study of blood T cell repertoires in COVID-19. Only in-frame clones appear in the TCRdb table, and some are missing; sequencing was by immunoSEQ multiplex PCR. The repertoire includes about 200,000 clones, 88% of them detected once, and 1.6% sits in the top ten. The sample was peripheral blood. These receptors were obtained from a man aged 18 to 30 with active or convalescent COVID-19.

V and J are TRBV6-2 or TRBV6-3 and TRBJ2-5; D might be TRBD1 (6 bases). V lost 0 bases, J lost 5 bases, and 13 bases lay in between. CDR1 is MNHEY and CDR2 is SVGEGT in the germline V gene. CDR3 size: 15 residues. CDR3 bases: TGTGCCAGCAGTTACTCAGCTAGAGGGGGTGAGACCCAGTACTTC. Translating gives CASSYSARGGETQYF.

J is TRBJ2-1 and V is TRBV4-2; D unresolved. Trimming removed 0 bases at V and 4 bases at J, with 13 bases between. Germline V gene data show CDR1 as LGHNA and CDR2 as YNFKEQ. This CDR3 has 16 residues. The CDR3 protein is CASSQEASIEYNEQFF. The DNA for the CDR3 is TGTGCCAGCAGCCAAGAAGCCTCCATAGAATACAATGAGCAGTTCTTC.

V usage is TRBV28 and J usage is TRBJ2-7, with D perhaps matching TRBD2 (7 bases). From germline, CDR1 is MDHEN and CDR2 SYDVKM. This CDR3 contains 14 residues. V lost 3 bases to trimming and J lost 9 bases, with 18 bases between them. This CDR3 reads CASSFVGGPIWQYF. CDR3 in DNA: TGTGCCAGCAGTTTTGTGGGGGGGCCGATCTGGCAGTACTTC.

The chain couples TRBV18 to TRBJ1-5; D gene unclear. Per the germline V gene, CDR1 is KGHSH and CDR2 is LQKENI. V dropped 5 bases and J dropped 2 bases, with 16 bases sitting between them. The CDR3 has 16 residues. The CDR3 sequence: CASSETTNSGNQPQHF. CDR3 DNA sequence: TGTGCCAGCTCAGAAACGACAAATTCGGGCAATCAGCCCCAGCATTTT.

Only one count was recorded for this clone. The J gene is TRBJ1-1, the V gene TRBV12-3 or TRBV12-4, with D unclear. V lost 3 bases, J lost 5 bases, and 10 bases lay in between. This CDR3 has 13 residues. The CDR3 DNA reads TGTGCCAGCAGTTTCCGGGGTCGGACTGAAGCTTTCTTT. Translating gives CASSFRGRTEAFF.

This chain links TRBV9 with TRBJ1-2; 7 bases are a match to TRBD1. CDR1 SGDLS and CDR2 YYNGEE come from the germline V gene. This CDR3 is built from 12 residues. The V and J ends lost 5 bases and 8 bases, in that order; junction bases with no gene match: 6. CDR3 sequence (DNA): TGTGCCAGCAGTGACAGGGTCGGGGGCTACACCTTC. Translating gives CASSDRVGGYTF.

The chain is built from TRBV6-5 and TRBJ1-4; D not certain. The CDR3 loop spans 14 amino acids. V dropped 6 bases and J dropped 0 bases, with 8 bases sitting between them. Germline V CDR1 and CDR2: MNHEY, SVGAGI. The CDR3 spells CASRPDSTNEKLFF. The CDR3 bases are TGTGCCAGCAGGCCCGACTCAACTAATGAAAAACTGTTTTTT.

The chain has TRBV11-3 and TRBJ2-2, with 8 positions matching TRBD2. Germline CDR1 reads SGHNT; CDR2 reads YENEEA. This CDR3 comprises 17 residues. V lost 5 bases, J lost 5 bases, and 13 bases stayed unmatched. The CDR3 loop is CASSPTVAGRGTGELFF. The DNA for the CDR3 is TGTGCCAGCAGCCCGACGGTAGCGGGGAGGGGTACCGGGGAGCTGTTTTTT.

The chain recombines TRBV5-8 with TRBJ2-7; 9 bases align to TRBD2. This CDR3 is built from 13 residues. CDR1 and CDR2 (germline): SGHTS, YDEGEE. With 4 bases clipped from V and 2 bases from J, the junction kept 1 base outside the gene matches. CDR3 DNA sequence: TGTGCCAGCAGCCCTAGCGGGACCTACGAGCAGTACTTC. This gives the protein CASSPSGTYEQYF.

This chain uses TRBV30 with TRBJ1-3, with D unresolved. CDR3 length equals 11 residues. V lost 3 bases and J lost 3, with 3 bases in between. Looked up from germline, CDR1 is GTSNPN and CDR2 is SVGIG (reference sequence). The CDR3 spells CAWSLGNTIYF. CDR3 DNA: TGTGCCTGGAGCCTTGGAAACACCATATATTTT.

The V gene is TRBV7-2, the J gene TRBJ2-1, with 10 positions matching TRBD2. Germline lookup yields CDR1 SGHTA and CDR2 FQGNSA. V lost 6 bases and J lost 5; bases outside the gene matches: 7. The CDR3 spans 15 residues. The CDR3 sequence is CASRKGLAGDNEQFF. CDR3 nucleotide sequence: TGTGCCAGCAGAAAGGGGCTAGCGGGAGACAATGAGCAGTTCTTC.

As DNA, the CDR3 is TGTGCCAGCAGCTTAGAGGGATTAGCGGCAAACACCGGGGAGCTGTTTTTT. It encodes CASSLEGLAANTGELFF. This rearrangement joins TRBV7-2 to TRBJ2-2; D is possibly TRBD2 (6 bases). The V end lost 1 base, the J end lost 2 bases, and 14 bases lay between the germline ends. This CDR3 spans 17 amino acids. The germline CDR1 and CDR2 sequences are SGHTA and FQGNSA.

This chain joins TRBV12-3 or TRBV12-4 and TRBJ2-1; D is uncertain. V lost 8 bases, J lost 8 bases, and 7 bases lay in between. The CDR3 runs 10 residues. CDR3 region: CASGTDEQFF. CDR3 DNA: TGTGCCAGCGGCACCGATGAGCAGTTCTTC.

CDR3 amino acids: CASSYPRGDILNTGELFF. DNA for the CDR3: TGTGCCAGCAGCTATCCCCGGGGGGATATACTGAACACCGGGGAGCTGTTTTTT. This sequence joins TRBV7-9 and TRBJ2-2, with TRBD2 matching 7 bases. The CDR3 totals 18 residues. The V gene's germline CDR1 is SEHNR and CDR2 FQNEAQ (reference sequence). Trimming removed 4 bases from V and 1 base from J; junction bases left unmatched: 12.

CDR3 DNA sequence: TGTGCCAGTAGTTTAAAGACAGGGTGGACCCGACAGAACACCGGGGAGCTGTTTTTT. Its translation: CASSLKTGWTRQNTGELFF. This sequence joins TRBV19 and TRBJ2-2; TRBD1 matches 7 bases. Germline V CDR1 and CDR2: LNHDA, SQIVND (reference sequence). The CDR3 covers 19 residues. Trimming at V came to 5 bases and at J to 1 base, leaving 16 bases not matched to a gene.

This chain links TRBV19 with TRBJ1-2; TRBD1 matches at 8 bases. V was clipped by 9 bases and J by 2 bases; unmatched bases: 5. Germline values: CDR1 LNHDA, CDR2 SQIVND (reference sequence). The CDR3 is 13 amino acids. This CDR3 is CASRDRINYGYTF. Written as DNA, the CDR3 is TGTGCCAGCCGGGACAGGATAAACTATGGCTACACCTTC.

The rearrangement joins TRBV30 to TRBJ2-5, with 10 nucleotides matching TRBD1. The germline CDR1 and CDR2 sequences are GTSNPN and SVGIG (reference sequence). With V trimmed by 8 bases and J by 5 bases, 5 bases remained unmatched. The CDR3 loop spans 12 amino acids. CDR3 nucleotides: TGTGCCGGGACAGGGGTCACGGAGACCCAGTACTTC. Translation: CAGTGVTETQYF.

The rearrangement joins TRBV28 to TRBJ1-4, with D perhaps matching TRBD1 (6 bases). V dropped 3 bases and J dropped 5 bases, with 19 bases sitting between them. The V gene's germline CDR1 is MDHEN and CDR2 SYDVKM. This CDR3 comprises 17 residues. CDR3 sequence (DNA): TGTGCCAGCAGTTTTATTAGCGGGGGACACCGGAATGAAAAACTGTTTTTT. Translated, it gives CASSFISGGHRNEKLFF.

This sequence joins TRBV28 and TRBJ2-5; TRBD2 matches 9 bases. The trim removed 8 bases at V and 1 base at J, leaving 2 bases unmatched. In germline, CDR1 is MDHEN, CDR2 SYDVKM. There are 13 residues in the CDR3. In DNA, the CDR3 is TGTGCCAGCGCAGCGGGGGGCCAAGAGACCCAGTACTTC. Translating gives CASAAGGQETQYF.

The chain uses TRBV30 and TRBJ1-6; D unresolved. The CDR3 sequence is 13 residues long. V lost 0 bases and J 12 bases, leaving 12 bases between the germline ends. Germline V gene data show CDR1 as GTSNPN and CDR2 as SVGIG (reference sequence). The CDR3 sequence: CAWSVPGVVPLHF. DNA of the CDR3: TGTGCCTGGAGTGTACCCGGGGTGGTACCCCTCCACTTT. The full variable domain, rest sourced from reference TRBV30 and TRBJ1-6, is SQTIHQWPATLVQPVGSPLSLECTVEGTSNPNLYWYRQAAGRGLQLLFYSVGIGQISSEVPQNLSASRPQDRQFILSSKKLLLSDSGFYLCAWSVPGVVPLHFGNGTRLTVT.